This paragraph covers one TCR beta chain sequence. This entry is derived from a study of blood T cells in healthy people across ages. Primers used in a second PCR of about 6 to 12 cycles were a sample-barcoded 5' primer and a J-beta primer mix. TCRdb re-derived calls from the 5' RACE reads in MiXCR, one entry per CDR3 protein. The sample contains 1.5 million to 2 million distinct CDR3 sequences, around 48% of which appear only once. V gave up 6 bases and J gave up 2 bases; unmatched junction bases: 8. Germline V gene data show CDR1 as SQVTM and CDR2 as ANQGSEA. The CDR3 totals 14 residues. The sequence came from a woman aged 40 to 50 in good health. Input material: blood. J is TRBJ2-7 and V is TRBV29-1; 9 bases are a match to TRBD1. The CDR3 DNA follows: TGCAGCGTAACCGGGACAGGGACTCCCTACGAGCAGTACTTC. This gives the protein CSVTGTGTPYEQYF.